These 16 T cell receptor beta chains came from one sample sequenced in a study of graft-versus-host responses after intestinal transplantation. TCRdb's table, derived via immunoSEQ multiplex PCR, lists solely in-frame clones and lacks some. Among tens of thousands of clones, 91% were seen once, and the ten largest hold 0.1%. For these receptors, no antigen is known. Material: unstimulated CD4+ T cells sorted from spleen or lymph node cells, obtained before intestinal transplant. These TCRs come from a human donor who received an intestinal transplant.

The chain links TRBV2 to TRBJ1-5; 9 bases fit TRBD1. The length of the CDR3 is 14 residues. Germline V gene lookup returns CDR1 SNHLY and CDR2 FYNNEI. V shed 3 bases, J shed 5 bases, and the junction held 2 bases outside the gene matches. The CDR3 region has the DNA TGTGCCAGCAGTGACACAGGGGGCGATCAGCCCCAGCATTTT. Translation gives CASSDTGGDQPQHF.

The rearrangement uses TRBV29-1 and TRBJ2-2, with D possibly being TRBD2 (5 bases). There are 13 residues in the CDR3. Germline V gene lookup returns CDR1 SQVTM and CDR2 ANQGSEA. Trimming left V 3 bases short and J 1 base short, with 6 bases between. CDR3 bases: TGCAGCGTTGATGCGGGGAACACCGGGGAGCTGTTTTTT. Encoded protein: CSVDAGNTGELFF.

The chain recombines TRBV18 with TRBJ1-1; D is ambiguous. V shed 5 bases and J shed 3 bases, with 10 bases lying between them. The CDR3 totals 13 residues. Per germline, CDR1 KGHSH and CDR2 LQKENI. The CDR3 region is CASSSTRDTEAFF. DNA for the CDR3: TGTGCCAGCTCATCAACGAGGGACACTGAAGCTTTCTTT.

V gene TRBV5-1 combines with J gene TRBJ2-3; 8 positions agree with TRBD1. CDR1 and CDR2 (germline): SGHRS, YFSETQ. J was trimmed by 4 bases and V by 0 bases; bases with no gene match: 4. The length of the CDR3 is 15 residues. The chain's CDR3 is CASSLEQGAADTQYF. The CDR3 DNA is TGCGCCAGCAGCTTGGAGCAGGGGGCGGCAGATACGCAGTATTTT.

The chain employs TRBV4-3 and TRBJ1-6, with a tentative D call TRBD1 (6 bases). The CDR3 covers 16 residues. The ends were cut back, 0 bases at V and 6 bases at J, with 12 bases in the middle. Germline CDR1 is LGHNA and CDR2 is YSLEER. In nucleotides, the CDR3 is TGCGCCAGCAGCCAAGATCCGACAGGCTCTAATTCACCCCTCCACTTT. This encodes CASSQDPTGSNSPLHF.

The chain links TRBV7-2 to TRBJ1-6; the match to TRBD1 covers 10 bases. There are 16 residues in the CDR3. Germline CDR1 is SGHTA and CDR2 is FQGNSA. Losses at the gene ends were 4 bases for V and 4 bases for J; bases not matched to a gene: 4. The CDR3 here is CASSYRTGGYNSPLHF. The CDR3 DNA sequence: TGTGCCAGCAGCTACCGGACAGGGGGTTATAATTCACCCCTCCACTTT. Filled out from reference TRBV7-2 and TRBJ1-6, the complete variable domain reads GAGVSQSPSNKVTEKGKDVELRCDPISGHTALYWYRQSLGQGLEFLIYFQGNSAPDKSGLPSDRFSAERTGGSVSTLTIQRTQQEDSAVYLCASSYRTGGYNSPLHFGNGTRLTVT.

This clone was seen just once. The CDR3 DNA sequence: TGCGCCAGCAGCTTTCTTAGCGGGGGGGCAGTAGATACGCAGTATTTT. Protein: CASSFLSGGAVDTQYF. The gene calls are TRBV5-1 and TRBJ2-3; 11 bases are shared with TRBD2. After removal of 2 bases from V and 5 bases from J, the junction contained 7 bases not matched to a gene. The germline V gene encodes CDR1 SGHRS and CDR2 YFSETQ. The CDR3 runs to 16 residues.

The chain joins TRBV7-2 to TRBJ2-4, with TRBD2 matching over 14 bases. V dropped 2 bases and J dropped 6; count of bases not matched to a gene: 6. The CDR3 has 17 residues. From germline, CDR1 is SGHTA and CDR2 FQGNSA. The CDR3 spells CASSLIGTSGGGNIQYF. CDR3 nucleotide sequence: TGTGCCAGCAGCTTAATTGGGACTAGCGGGGGAGGAAACATTCAGTACTTC. The variable domain in full, completed from reference TRBV7-2 and TRBJ2-4, reads GAGVSQSPSNKVTEKGKDVELRCDPISGHTALYWYRQSLGQGLEFLIYFQGNSAPDKSGLPSDRFSAERTGGSVSTLTIQRTQQEDSAVYLCASSLIGTSGGGNIQYFGAGTRLSVL.

The chain combines TRBV5-6 with TRBJ2-3; tentative D call: TRBD1 (6 bases). V shed 4 bases and J shed 2 bases, with 11 bases lying between them. CDR3 length equals 14 residues. Germline CDR1 is SGHDT and CDR2 is YYEEEE. CDR3 in amino acids: CASSQQGFTDTQYF. In DNA, the CDR3 is TGTGCCAGCAGCCAACAGGGTTTCACAGATACGCAGTATTTT.

The chain joins TRBV19 to TRBJ1-4, with D perhaps matching TRBD1 (5 bases). The V gene's germline CDR1 is LNHDA and CDR2 SQIVND (reference sequence). The CDR3 has 14 amino acids. Trimming shortened V by 3 bases and J by 8 bases, and 13 bases separated the two germline ends. CDR3 bases: TGTGCCAGTAGTATCTGGGGGGAGCGAGAAAAACTGTTTTTT. This codes for CASSIWGEREKLFF.

V usage is TRBV18 and J usage is TRBJ1-4; D ambiguous. V was shortened by 2 bases and J by 4 bases, with 8 bases between the two germline ends. Germline V gene sequence: CDR1 KGHSH, CDR2 LQKENI. The CDR3 contains 14 residues. The CDR3 reads CASSPGPNNEKLFF. CDR3 DNA: TGTGCCAGCTCACCAGGCCCGAATAATGAAAAACTGTTTTTT. The complete variable domain, with remaining parts taken from reference TRBV18 and TRBJ1-4, reads NAGVMQNPRHLVRRRGQEARLRCSPMKGHSHVYWYRQLPEEGLKFMVYLQKENIIDESGMPKERFSAEFPKEGPSILRIQQVVRGDSAAYFCASSPGPNNEKLFFGSGTQLSVL.

The chain is built from TRBV6-6 and TRBJ1-1; 10 bases match TRBD1. The germline V gene encodes CDR1 MNHNY and CDR2 SVGAGI (reference sequence). This CDR3 spans 16 amino acids. V shed 4 bases, J shed 0 bases, and the junction held 5 bases outside the gene matches. For the CDR3, the DNA is TGTGCCAGCAGTTCCCCGGGACAGGGGATGAACACTGAAGCTTTCTTT. It is translated as CASSSPGQGMNTEAFF.

This rearrangement joins TRBV5-1 to TRBJ2-7, with D perhaps matching TRBD2 (5 bases). Trimming pared 2 bases from V and 4 bases from J, leaving 28 bases between. CDR1 and CDR2 (germline): SGHRS, YFSETQ. This CDR3 spans 19 amino acids. In DNA form, the CDR3 reads TGCGCCAGCAGCTTATTGCCCTCCCGGCGAGAGGGATGGTTGTACGAGCAGTACTTC. This translates into CASSLLPSRREGWLYEQYF.

This clone was observed once. The chain employs TRBV6-5 and TRBJ1-2; 7 bases line up with TRBD1. This CDR3 is built from 13 residues. Germline assignment: CDR1 MNHEY and CDR2 SVGAGI. The J segment lost 2 bases and the V segment lost 6 bases, leaving 3 bases of the junction unmatched. The CDR3 here is CASSLGQNYGYTF. CDR3 nucleotide sequence: TGTGCCAGCAGCCTGGGACAGAACTATGGCTACACCTTC.

The chain recombines TRBV7-2 with TRBJ2-7; 8 bases map to TRBD2. CDR3 length: 13 residues. In germline, CDR1 is SGHTA, CDR2 FQGNSA. The ends lost 11 bases at V and 7 bases at J; junction bases unmatched: 13. This CDR3 reads CAVDKAGGGEQYF. The DNA of the CDR3 is TGTGCCGTAGATAAGGCGGGGGGTGGGGAGCAGTACTTC.

The V gene is TRBV5-8, the J gene TRBJ2-6; 13 nucleotides align to TRBD2. The germline V gene has CDR1 SGHTS and CDR2 YDEGEE. Trimming cost V 0 bases and J 2 bases; bases outside gene matches: 2. CDR3 length: 18 amino acids. In DNA, the CDR3 is TGTGCCAGCAGCTTGGCACTAGCGGGGGGGCCTGGGGCCAACGTCCTGACTTTC. Its translation is CASSLALAGGPGANVLTF.